These T cell receptor beta chains were read from a single sample in a study of T cell responses to AZD1222 COVID-19 vaccine. TCRdb keeps only in-frame clones here, not all; method: immunoSEQ multiplex PCR. The sample lists some 150,000 clones; more than 85% were seen once. This specimen consisted of peripheral blood, obtained 28 days after the second AZD1222 dose. These receptors came from an adult who received the AZD1222 COVID-19 vaccine. Both conserved end residues are part of each CDR3. A D gene is named only where the DNA matches it firmly. Size is stated for part of the rows, as once, few or many counts, or as a class when the clone is expanded.

v_call,j_call,d_call,clone_size,cdr3_aa,cdr3_nt
TRBV6-2/TRBV6-3,TRBJ2-7,-,once,CASSPSTWHEQYF,TGTGCCAGCAGCCCTAGCACGTGGCACGAGCAGTACTTC
TRBV28,TRBJ2-7,-,-,CASKPTVPSYEQYF,TGTGCCAGCAAACCTACAGTGCCCTCCTACGAGCAGTACTTC
TRBV21-1,TRBJ2-7,-,-,CASSAMGQGTHEQYF,TGTGCCAGCAGCGCTATGGGACAGGGTACCCACGAGCAGTACTTC
TRBV4-1,TRBJ2-7,-,-,CASSQDRGQTYEQYF,TGCGCCAGCAGCCAAGATCGGGGGCAGACTTACGAGCAGTACTTC
TRBV6-2/TRBV6-3,TRBJ1-4,TRBD1,-,CASSPQGAEKLFF,TGTGCCAGCAGCCCGCAGGGGGCCGAAAAACTGTTTTTT
TRBV6-5,TRBJ1-2,-,once,CASSYGALSGYTF,TGTGCCAGCAGTTACGGGGCGTTGAGTGGCTACACCTTC
TRBV6-1,TRBJ1-2,-,-,CASSEGSNGDGYTF,TGTGCCAGCAGTGAAGGGTCCAATGGGGATGGCTACACCTTC
TRBV9,TRBJ1-5,TRBD1,-,CASSTQTGVNQPQHF,TGTGCCAGCAGCACCCAGACAGGGGTCAATCAGCCCCAGCATTTT
TRBV11-2,TRBJ1-4,-,-,CASSLVVNEKLFF,TGTGCCAGCAGCTTAGTCGTTAATGAAAAACTGTTTTTT
TRBV2,TRBJ2-3,-,-,CASSEGRHRSTDTQYF,TGTGCCAGCAGTGAAGGCCGGCACCGAAGCACAGATACGCAGTATTTT
TRBV5-1,TRBJ1-1,-,-,CASSLLTANTEAFF,TGCGCCAGCAGCTTGTTAACTGCAAACACTGAAGCTTTCTTT
TRBV5-4,TRBJ1-1,-,-,CASSLAKNTEAFF,TGTGCCAGCAGCTTGGCGAAGAACACTGAAGCTTTCTTT
TRBV9,TRBJ2-5,TRBD2,-,CASSVEGLSETQYF,TGTGCCAGCAGCGTAGAGGGACTATCAGAGACCCAGTACTTC
TRBV10-3,TRBJ1-2,-,-,CAITPTGGENYGYTF,TGTGCCATCACCCCCACGGGGGGGGAGAACTATGGCTACACCTTC
TRBV6-6,TRBJ2-7,TRBD2,-,CASSLLPGTSVPHEQYF,TGTGCCAGCAGTCTTCTCCCCGGGACTAGTGTACCCCACGAGCAGTACTTC
TRBV5-1,TRBJ1-4,-,-,CASRRGENEKLFF,TGCGCCAGCAGAAGGGGCGAGAATGAAAAACTGTTTTTT
TRBV6-5,TRBJ1-5,TRBD1,once,CASRPGQSNQPQHF,TGTGCCAGCAGGCCGGGACAGAGCAATCAGCCCCAGCATTTT
TRBV9,TRBJ2-4,-,-,CASSDRVDIQYF,TGTGCCAGCAGCGACAGGGTGGACATTCAGTACTTC
TRBV15,TRBJ1-2,-,-,CATSSIQGSYGYTF,TGTGCCACCAGCAGTATACAGGGCTCCTATGGCTACACCTTC
TRBV28,TRBJ1-1,-,-,CASRPGTPNTEAFF,TGTGCCAGCAGGCCCGGGACACCGAACACTGAAGCTTTCTTT
TRBV9,TRBJ1-3,-,-,CASSDRGVSGNTIYF,TGTGCCAGCAGTGATCGGGGGGTTTCTGGAAACACCATATATTTT
TRBV6-5,TRBJ2-1,TRBD1,once,CASSHRDSDNEQFF,TGTGCCAGCAGTCACCGGGACAGTGACAATGAGCAGTTCTTC
TRBV27,TRBJ1-2,-,-,CASSGSQGRNVDGYTF,TGTGCCAGCAGTGGGTCCCAGGGCCGGAATGTAGATGGCTACACCTTC
TRBV6-5,TRBJ2-3,-,-,CASSYRGRGTDTQYF,TGTGCCAGCAGTTACAGGGGCCGGGGCACAGATACGCAGTATTTT
TRBV5-4,TRBJ2-7,TRBD2,-,CASSLGLAGVEYEQYF,TGTGCCAGCAGCTTAGGACTAGCGGGAGTGGAGTACGAGCAGTACTTC
TRBV5-5,TRBJ2-1,TRBD2,-,CASSSSGTFGNEQFF,TGTGCCAGCAGCTCGAGCGGGACTTTTGGCAATGAGCAGTTCTTC
TRBV18,TRBJ1-3,-,-,CASSPPMSAGLSGNTIYF,TGTGCCAGCTCACCACCGATGTCAGCCGGACTCTCTGGAAACACCATATATTTT
TRBV30,TRBJ2-1,-,-,CAWMGGSSYNEQFF,TGTGCCTGGATGGGTGGGAGCTCCTACAATGAGCAGTTCTTC
TRBV30,TRBJ1-4,-,-,CAWSLLIASGNNEKLFF,TGTGCCTGGAGTCTTCTCATCGCGAGCGGGAATAATGAAAAACTGTTTTTT
TRBV14,TRBJ2-1,-,few,CASSLLSVNEQFF,TGTGCCAGCAGCCTTTTGTCGGTCAATGAGCAGTTCTTC
TRBV5-4,TRBJ2-3,TRBD2,-,CASSGLAGAITDTQYF,TGTGCCAGCAGCGGTTTAGCGGGAGCTATAACAGATACGCAGTATTTT
TRBV15,TRBJ1-3,-,-,CATRVGGSGNTIYF,TGTGCCACCAGGGTAGGGGGTTCTGGAAACACCATATATTTT
TRBV5-1,TRBJ1-6,TRBD1,-,CASSPRTGDNSPLHF,TGCGCCAGCAGCCCAAGGACAGGGGATAATTCACCCCTCCACTTT
TRBV5-4,TRBJ2-7,-,-,CASRFWGSYEQYF,TGTGCCAGCCGCTTTTGGGGCTCCTACGAGCAGTACTTC
TRBV7-3,TRBJ2-5,-,-,CASSFNGGLETQYF,TGTGCCAGCAGCTTTAATGGGGGGTTGGAGACCCAGTACTTC
TRBV2,TRBJ1-5,-,-,CASSEETGSNQPQHF,TGTGCCAGCAGTGAAGAGACGGGGAGTAATCAGCCCCAGCATTTT
TRBV15,TRBJ2-1,TRBD2,-,CATSREASGRGEQFF,TGTGCCACCAGCAGAGAGGCTAGCGGGAGAGGGGAGCAGTTCTTC
TRBV30,TRBJ2-7,-,-,CAWSAGKEQYF,TGTGCCTGGAGCGCGGGTAAAGAGCAGTACTTC
TRBV5-1,TRBJ1-2,-,-,CASSLGSGYTF,TGCGCCAGCAGCTTGGGTAGTGGCTACACCTTC
TRBV4-1,TRBJ2-3,-,-,CASSHPGGTDTQYF,TGCGCCAGCTCCCACCCAGGGGGCACAGATACGCAGTATTTT
TRBV12-1,TRBJ2-7,-,-,CASSSSPSAYEQYF,TGTGCCAGCAGCTCAAGCCCCAGCGCCTACGAGCAGTACTTC
TRBV10-2,TRBJ1-1,-,-,CASSDVGAWTEAFF,TGCGCCAGCAGTGATGTGGGGGCTTGGACTGAAGCTTTCTTT
TRBV29-1,TRBJ2-7,-,-,CSFGQGGYEQYF,TGCAGCTTTGGGCAGGGGGGCTACGAGCAGTACTTC
TRBV3-1/TRBV3-2,TRBJ2-5,-,-,CASSHIWTRTQETQYF,TGTGCCAGCAGCCACATTTGGACACGGACTCAAGAGACCCAGTACTTC
TRBV14,TRBJ2-3,TRBD2,-,CASGTSGADTQYF,TGTGCCAGCGGGACTAGCGGCGCAGATACGCAGTATTTT
TRBV10-3,TRBJ1-6,TRBD1,-,CAISDRQGIESPLHF,TGTGCCATCAGTGATCGACAGGGAATCGAATCACCCCTCCACTTT
TRBV5-1,TRBJ1-6,-,-,CASGTDSNNSPLHF,TGCGCCAGCGGGACCGACTCTAATAATTCACCCCTCCACTTT
TRBV6-6,TRBJ1-6,-,-,CAVQYASTDSPLHF,TGTGCCGTTCAGTACGCTTCTACGGATTCACCCCTCCACTTT
TRBV18,TRBJ2-3,-,once,CASSPPQGTDTQYF,TGTGCCAGCTCCCCACCACAGGGCACAGATACGCAGTATTTT
TRBV4-3,TRBJ1-1,-,-,CASSQPGNTEAFF,TGCGCCAGCAGCCAACCGGGGAACACTGAAGCTTTCTTT
TRBV10-2,TRBJ2-1,-,-,CASSESTQETNYNEQFF,TGCGCCAGCAGTGAGTCGACTCAGGAGACAAACTACAATGAGCAGTTCTTC